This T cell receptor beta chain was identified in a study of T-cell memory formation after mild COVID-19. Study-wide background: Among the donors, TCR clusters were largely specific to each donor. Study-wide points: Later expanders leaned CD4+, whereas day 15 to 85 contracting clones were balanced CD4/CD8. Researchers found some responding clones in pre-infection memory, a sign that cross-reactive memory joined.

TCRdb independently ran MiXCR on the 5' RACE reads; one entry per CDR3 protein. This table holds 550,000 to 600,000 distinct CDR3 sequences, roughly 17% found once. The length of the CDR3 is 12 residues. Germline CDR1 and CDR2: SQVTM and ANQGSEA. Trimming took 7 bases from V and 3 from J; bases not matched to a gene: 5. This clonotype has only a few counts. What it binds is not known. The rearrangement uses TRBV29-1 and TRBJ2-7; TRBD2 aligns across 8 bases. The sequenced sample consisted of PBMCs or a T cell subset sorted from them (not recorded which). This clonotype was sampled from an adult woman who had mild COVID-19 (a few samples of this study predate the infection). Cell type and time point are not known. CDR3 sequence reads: CSARTSYYEQYF. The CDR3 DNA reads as TGCAGCGCTCGGACTAGCTACTACGAGCAGTACTTC.